Here is one T cell receptor beta chain with its context. Its antigen remains unidentified. These data belong to a study of T cell repertoires in cytomegalovirus infection. TCRdb fed the reads into MiXCR, producing one record per CDR3 protein. This sample carries around 900,000 distinct CDR3 sequences, roughly 30% of them seen once, and the ten largest clones take around 15%. The CDR3 extends over 16 amino acids. Germline assignment: CDR1 SGHAT and CDR2 FQNNGV. The V gene end was trimmed by 4 bases and the J gene end by 0 bases; junction bases not matched to a gene: 5. The TCR comes from a human donor in good health (CMV status not recorded). Some clones in this sample may be carry-over from other donors' samples. The chain has TRBV11-2 and TRBJ1-4; 7 bases map to TRBD1. The specimen comprised cultured CD8+ T cells from PBMCs, sampled from culture after CMV antigen stimulation. Here the CDR3 reads CASSSGQRPTNEKLFF. DNA for the CDR3: TGTGCCAGCAGCTCGGGACAGAGGCCAACTAATGAAAAACTGTTTTTT.